One and the same sample provided the 20 T cell receptor beta chains below, sequenced in a study of shared clonotypes between healthy human individuals. The protocol was immunoSEQ multiplex PCR, while the TCRdb copy is restricted to in-frame clones and leaves out a portion. The sample has over a million clones; more than 75% are singletons. Specimen: memory CD4+ T cells from PBMCs. Subset defined: CD45RA-negative fraction. All receptors come from a man younger than 35 in good health. Some clones in this sample may be carry-over from other donors' samples.

A few counts support this clone. The chain recombines TRBV6-1 with TRBJ2-1; D is perhaps TRBD1 or TRBD2 (7 bases each). This CDR3 contains 15 residues. V was pared by 10 bases and J by 6 bases, with 22 bases between. Germline V CDR1 and CDR2: MNHNS, SASEGT. The CDR3 reads CATGGGGSLFNEQFF. CDR3 sequence (DNA): TGTGCCACAGGAGGGGGCGGGAGTCTGTTCAATGAGCAGTTCTTC.

This clone has ten or more counts. The CDR3 DNA sequence: TGTGCCAGCTCGGGAAGGGGGAATGAAAAACTGTTTTTT. It translates to CASSGRGNEKLFF. This chain connects TRBV2 to TRBJ1-4; weak D call: TRBD1 (6 bases). In germline, CDR1 is SNHLY, CDR2 FYNNEI. The CDR3 has 13 amino acids. V lost 8 bases to trimming and J lost 5 bases, with 12 bases between them. The variable domain in full, with the rest retrieved from reference TRBV2 and TRBJ1-4, is EPEVTQTPSHQVTQMGQEVILRCVPISNHLYFYWYRQILGQKVEFLVSFYNNEISEKSEIFDDQFSVERPDGSNFTLKIRSTKLEDSAMYFCASSGRGNEKLFFGSGTQLSVL.

The genes are TRBV5-8 and TRBJ2-2, with TRBD1 matching over 8 bases. The germline V gene encodes CDR1 SGHTS and CDR2 YDEGEE. The V gene end was trimmed by 4 bases and the J gene end by 6 bases; junction bases not matched to a gene: 5. This CDR3 has 14 amino acids. The CDR3 coding sequence is TGTGCCAGCAGCGCTGACAGGGGTCCCGGGGAGCTGTTTTTT. It encodes CASSADRGPGELFF.

This chain links TRBV19 with TRBJ1-5, with D possibly TRBD1 on 5 matching bases. The germline V and J ends were trimmed by 3 bases and 4 bases, with 19 bases remaining between them. Germline V gene sequence: CDR1 LNHDA, CDR2 SQIVND (reference sequence). The CDR3 loop spans 17 amino acids. The chain's CDR3 is CASSMEMLSGGNQPQHF. In DNA form, the CDR3 reads TGTGCCAGTAGTATGGAGATGCTATCGGGGGGGAATCAGCCCCAGCATTTT.

This clone was seen only a few times. This chain connects TRBV5-1 to TRBJ2-2; D remains ambiguous. Per germline, CDR1 SGHRS and CDR2 YFSETQ. The CDR3 has 15 residues. Trimming took 1 base from V and 3 from J, leaving 10 bases between them. The CDR3 sequence is CASSLPGRDTGELFF. The CDR3 region has the DNA TGCGCCAGCAGCTTGCCCGGCAGAGACACCGGGGAGCTGTTTTTT.

The genes are TRBV10-3 and TRBJ2-5; 7 bases align to TRBD2. This CDR3 contains 18 residues. CDR1 and CDR2 (germline): ENHRY, SYGVKD. V lost 0 bases and J lost 0; bases outside the gene matches: 10. CDR3 protein: CAISESLGSGQYQETQYF. DNA for the CDR3: TGTGCCATCAGTGAGTCGTTGGGTAGCGGGCAGTACCAAGAGACCCAGTACTTC.

This clone came up once. CDR3 DNA: TGTGCCAGCAGCGTAGGAGGTTTAAGCTCCTACGAGCAGTACTTC. Protein: CASSVGGLSSYEQYF. This chain links TRBV9 with TRBJ2-7; D unclear. Germline assignment: CDR1 SGDLS and CDR2 YYNGEE. The CDR3 loop spans 15 amino acids. The V end was cut by 0 bases, the J end by 0 bases, with 10 bases between.

V and J are TRBV7-9 and TRBJ2-7; 10 bases align to TRBD2. This CDR3 comprises 19 residues. With V trimmed by 2 bases and J by 0 bases, 13 bases remained unmatched. Per germline, CDR1 SEHNR and CDR2 FQNEAQ (reference sequence). This chain's CDR3 is CASSLRLAGGSTYSYEQYF. The CDR3 DNA follows: TGTGCCAGCAGCTTAAGACTAGCGGGTGGGAGTACCTACTCCTACGAGCAGTACTTC.

With regard to this clone: Additional DNA sequences in this sample encode the identical CDR3. This chain links TRBV28 with TRBJ2-7, with D unresolved. CDR1 and CDR2 (germline): MDHEN, SYDVKM. V was clipped by 4 bases and J by 3 bases, with 4 bases between them. The CDR3 is made up of 11 amino acids. CDR3 loop: CASSSLYEQYF. CDR3 coding DNA: TGTGCCAGCAGTTCACTCTACGAGCAGTACTTC. Looking up the rest from reference TRBV28 and TRBJ2-7 gives the full variable domain: DVKVTQSSRYLVKRTGEKVFLECVQDMDHENMFWYRQDPGLGLRLIYFSYDVKMKEKGDIPEGYSVSREKKERFSLILESASTNQTSMYLCASSSLYEQYFGPGTRLTVT.

J is TRBJ1-1 and V is TRBV20-1; D not resolved. Trimming pared 7 bases from V and 10 bases from J, leaving 13 bases between. CDR1 is DFQATT, CDR2 SNEGSKA, per germline (reference sequence). The CDR3 spans 10 residues. The CDR3 region has the DNA TGCAGTGTAGTCACGGTTGGAGCTTTCTTT. It specifies CSVVTVGAFF.

The chain employs TRBV28 and TRBJ2-7, with TRBD2 matching 10 bases. The CDR3 consists of 18 residues. V dropped 3 bases and J dropped 2; count of bases not matched to a gene: 13. Per the germline V gene, CDR1 is MDHEN and CDR2 is SYDVKM. CDR3 residues: CASSLVLGLAVETYEQYF. DNA for the CDR3: TGTGCCAGCAGTTTGGTCCTCGGACTAGCGGTTGAAACCTACGAGCAGTACTTC.

Of note for this clone: This sample also contains other DNA sequences that code for the same CDR3. The gene calls are TRBV14 and TRBJ2-5; D gene unclear. The germline V gene has CDR1 SGHDN and CDR2 FVKESK. Trimming stripped 1 base from V and 5 bases from J, with 5 bases between. CDR3 size: 12 residues. CDR3 bases: TGTGCCAGCAGCCAAGTGCGGGAGACCCAGTACTTC. Protein product: CASSQVRETQYF.

The chain combines TRBV7-3 with TRBJ1-1, with unresolved D. This CDR3 spans 13 amino acids. Between the trimmed V and J ends, which lost 2 bases and 1 base, there was a span of 5 bases. Germline CDR1 and CDR2: SGHTA and FQGTGA. The CDR3 spells CASSLGSNTEAFF. Here the CDR3 DNA reads TGTGCCAGCAGCTTAGGATCGAACACTGAAGCTTTCTTT.

The chain links TRBV19 to TRBJ1-2; D uncertain. V shed 7 bases and J shed 8 bases, with 17 bases lying between them. CDR1 LNHDA and CDR2 SQIVND come from the germline V gene (reference sequence). There are 13 residues in the CDR3. The CDR3 nucleotides are TGTGCCAGTACGATGACCGAGCGGCACGGCTACACCTTC. This sequence encodes CASTMTERHGYTF.

CDR3 nucleotides: TGTGCCAGCACCCGGACTAGCGGGAGACCAGAGACCCAGTACTTC. It codes for CASTRTSGRPETQYF. The V and J genes are TRBV6-5 and TRBJ2-5; 13 nucleotides line up with TRBD2. CDR1 MNHEY and CDR2 SVGAGI come from the germline V gene. This CDR3 spans 15 amino acids. The ends lost 7 bases at V and 4 bases at J; junction bases unmatched: 6.

CDR3 sequence reads: CASSVVQNFNYGYTF. DNA of the CDR3: TGTGCCAGCAGTGTAGTACAGAACTTTAACTATGGCTACACCTTC. The V gene is TRBV6-1, the J gene TRBJ1-2; no clear D. Deletions cut 4 bases from V and 1 base from J, with 13 bases between. The CDR3 loop spans 15 amino acids. Germline lookup yields CDR1 MNHNS and CDR2 SASEGT.

The chain is built from TRBV7-9 and TRBJ1-2; 10 bases are shared with TRBD1. Germline CDR1 SEHNR, CDR2 FQNEAQ (reference sequence). CDR3 length: 14 residues. Trimming removed 4 bases from V and 6 bases from J; junction bases left unmatched: 5. CDR3: CASSSQGQGDGYTF. In DNA, the CDR3 is TGTGCCAGCAGCTCTCAAGGACAGGGGGATGGCTACACCTTC. Variable domain in full (rest from reference TRBV7-9 and TRBJ1-2): DTGVSQNPRHKITKRGQNVTFRCDPISEHNRLYWYRQTLGQGPEFLTYFQNEAQLEKSRLLSDRFSAERPKGSFSTLEIQRTEQGDSAMYLCASSSQGQGDGYTFGSGTRLTVV.

The CDR3 nucleotides read TGTGCCAGCAGCTTAGGACTAGCGGGAACCCACGAGCAGTACTTC. Its protein is CASSLGLAGTHEQYF. This chain joins TRBV11-2 and TRBJ2-7; TRBD2 matches at 11 bases. CDR1 is SGHAT and CDR2 is FQNNGV in the germline V gene. The CDR3 loop spans 15 amino acids. The ends lost 1 base at V and 5 bases at J; junction bases unmatched: 4. Combining the CDR3 with reference TRBV11-2 and TRBJ2-7 gives the whole variable domain EAGVAQSPRYKIIEKRQSVAFWCNPISGHATLYWYQQILGQGPKLLIQFQNNGVVDDSQLPKDRFSAERLKGVDSTLKIQPAKLEDSAVYLCASSLGLAGTHEQYFGPGTRLTVT.

This clone was recorded only once. The chain employs TRBV19 and TRBJ1-2, with a tentative D call TRBD1 (6 bases). Trimming removed 5 bases at V and 4 bases at J, with 14 bases between. The germline V gene encodes CDR1 LNHDA and CDR2 SQIVND (reference sequence). The CDR3 loop spans 14 amino acids. The DNA for the CDR3 is TGTGCCAGTAGTGTACAGGGTAGGAGCTATGGCTACACCTTC. As protein: CASSVQGRSYGYTF. The full variable domain, with the rest looked up from reference TRBV19 and TRBJ1-2, is DGGITQSPKYLFRKEGQNVTLSCEQNLNHDAMYWYRQDPGQGLRLIYYSQIVNDFQKGDIAEGYSVSREKKESFPLTVTSAQKNPTAFYLCASSVQGRSYGYTFGSGTRLTVV.

V is TRBV7-9 and J is TRBJ1-1; no clear D gene. Trimming removed 1 base from V and 2 bases from J, with 8 bases in between. The germline V gene has CDR1 SEHNR and CDR2 FQNEAQ (reference sequence). The CDR3 is 14 amino acids. The CDR3 nucleotides are TGTGCCAGCAGCTTAGGTAGCTTAAACACTGAAGCTTTCTTT. Translated: CASSLGSLNTEAFF.